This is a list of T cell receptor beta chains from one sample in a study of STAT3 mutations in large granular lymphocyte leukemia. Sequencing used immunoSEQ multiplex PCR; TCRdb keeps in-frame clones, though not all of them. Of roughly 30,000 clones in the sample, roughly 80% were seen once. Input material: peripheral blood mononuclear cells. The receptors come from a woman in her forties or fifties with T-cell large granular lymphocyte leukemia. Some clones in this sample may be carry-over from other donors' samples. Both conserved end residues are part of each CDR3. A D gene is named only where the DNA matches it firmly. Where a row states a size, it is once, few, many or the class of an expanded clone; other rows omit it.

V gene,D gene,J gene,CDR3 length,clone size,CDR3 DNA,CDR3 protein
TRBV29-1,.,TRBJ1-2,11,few,TGCAGCGTTGAAGAAAGCTATGGCTACACCTTC,CSVEESYGYTF
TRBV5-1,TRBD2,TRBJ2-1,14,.,TGCGCCAGCAGCTTGGTAGCGGGAGGAGTTGAGCAGTTCTTC,CASSLVAGGVEQFF
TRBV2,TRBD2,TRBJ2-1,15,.,TGTGCCAGCAGTGACAGCGGGAGATCCTACAATGAGCAGTTCTTC,CASSDSGRSYNEQFF
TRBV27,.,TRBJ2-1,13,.,TGTGCCAGCAGTTTAGGTATGGGCGATGAGCAGTTCTTC,CASSLGMGDEQFF
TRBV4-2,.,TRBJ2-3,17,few,TGTGCCAGCAGCCAAGCCAGGACAGACCCTAGCACAGATACGCAGTATTTT,CASSQARTDPSTDTQYF
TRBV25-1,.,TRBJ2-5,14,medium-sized,TGTGCCAGCAGTGGCCGGGAGCCTGAAGAGACCCAGTACTTC,CASSGREPEETQYF
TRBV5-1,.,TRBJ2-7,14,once,TGCGCCAGCAGCTTGGGACTGAGCTCCTACGAGCAGTACTTC,CASSLGLSSYEQYF
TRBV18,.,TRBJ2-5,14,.,TGTGCCAGCTCACCAAGGTCGGGGCAAGAGACCCAGTACTTC,CASSPRSGQETQYF
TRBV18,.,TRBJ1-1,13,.,TGTGCCAGCTCACCCACAGGGAACACTGAAGCTTTCTTT,CASSPTGNTEAFF
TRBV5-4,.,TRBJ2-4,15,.,TGTGCCAGCAGTCTTTTTAGCGGAGCCAAAAACATTCAGTACTTC,CASSLFSGAKNIQYF